The 13 T cell receptor beta chains below were found in one sample sequenced in a study of cytomegalovirus exposure and HLA in healthy donors. PCR involved 60 Vbeta and 13 Jbeta primers. Using immunoSEQ multiplex PCR, the repertoire was profiled, and TCRdb retains in-frame clones only, with some absent. There are over 120,000 clones in the sample; just under 85% occur only once, and under 10% lies in the top ten. Sequencing was carried out using PBMCs. Every receptor here comes from a woman aged 60 to 75 in good health and CMV-seropositive.

This rearrangement joins TRBV7-2 to TRBJ1-3; D unclear. Germline V gives CDR1 SGHTA, CDR2 FQGNSA. Trimming shortened V by 5 bases and J by 4 bases, and 6 bases separated the two germline ends. The CDR3 length is 12 residues. The CDR3 is CASSMTGNTIYF. CDR3 coding DNA: TGTGCCAGCAGCATGACAGGAAACACCATATATTTT.

The chain uses TRBV11-2 and TRBJ1-4, with D possibly TRBD1 on 5 matching bases. Per the germline V gene, CDR1 is SGHAT and CDR2 is FQNNGV. The CDR3 covers 13 residues. Trimming removed 7 bases from V and 8 bases from J, with 14 bases in between. CDR3: CASKLWGEEKLFF. CDR3 nucleotide sequence: TGTGCCAGCAAGCTGTGGGGGGAGGAAAAACTGTTTTTT.

V gene TRBV28 combines with J gene TRBJ1-5; 7 bases agree with TRBD1. Germline CDR1 and CDR2: MDHEN and SYDVKM. The CDR3 loop spans 17 amino acids. With V trimmed by 5 bases and J by 5 bases, 15 bases remained unmatched. Written as DNA, the CDR3 is TGTGCCAGCAGTGCTCACCTACAGGGGAACGGGGATCAGCCCCAGCATTTT. Translating gives CASSAHLQGNGDQPQHF.

V usage is TRBV11-3 and J usage is TRBJ2-2; 14 bases are shared with TRBD2. Germline V gene sequence: CDR1 SGHNT, CDR2 YENEEA. V lost 10 bases, J lost 4 bases, and 8 bases stayed unmatched. The CDR3 totals 16 residues. CDR3 residues: CAIATSGRVATGELFF. CDR3 sequence (DNA): TGTGCCATCGCGACTAGCGGGAGGGTGGCCACCGGGGAGCTGTTTTTT.

The genes are TRBV2 and TRBJ1-1, with TRBD1 matching over 8 bases. In germline, CDR1 is SNHLY, CDR2 FYNNEI. J lost 1 base, V lost 5 bases, and 3 bases had no gene match. CDR3 length equals 14 residues. The CDR3 is CASSRTGQNTEAFF. CDR3 nucleotides: TGTGCCAGCAGTCGGACAGGGCAGAACACTGAAGCTTTCTTT.

This chain uses TRBV7-2 with TRBJ2-1; perhaps TRBD1 as D (6 bases). The V and J ends lost 4 bases and 6 bases respectively, with 16 bases between them. The V gene's germline CDR1 is SGHTA and CDR2 FQGNSA. The CDR3 spans 15 residues. CDR3 bases: TGTGCCAGCAGCTCATACGCTTCACAGGGCAATGAGCAGTTCTTC. It specifies CASSSYASQGNEQFF.

CDR3 nucleotides: TGCAGCGTTGAAGTGGTTCCACGGGGCGAGCAGTACTTC. It is translated as CSVEVVPRGEQYF. This sequence joins TRBV29-1 and TRBJ2-7, with D perhaps TRBD2 (5 bases). The V end was cut by 1 base, the J end by 6 bases, with 13 bases between. The CDR3 covers 13 residues. Germline V lookup: CDR1 SQVTM, CDR2 ANQGSEA.

This chain uses TRBV18 with TRBJ1-1; D gene ambiguous. Germline V gene sequence: CDR1 KGHSH, CDR2 LQKENI. Trimming left V 3 bases short and J 2 bases short, with 4 bases between. This CDR3 has 12 amino acids. CDR3 protein: CASSPLNTEAFF. CDR3 DNA sequence: TGTGCCAGCTCACCCCTAAACACTGAAGCTTTCTTT.

The chain links TRBV6-6 to TRBJ1-1; D gene ambiguous. CDR3 size: 13 residues. Deletions cut 6 bases from V and 0 bases from J, with 8 bases between. Germline V gene sequence: CDR1 MNHNY, CDR2 SVGAGI (reference sequence). CDR3 bases: TGTGCCAGCAGGGCCAATTTGAACACTGAAGCTTTCTTT. Amino acid sequence: CASRANLNTEAFF.

V usage is TRBV28 and J usage is TRBJ2-5; a weak D match, TRBD1 (5 bases). The J call may be wrong; the DNA end is better matched by TRBJ2-7. The germline V gene has CDR1 MDHEN and CDR2 SYDVKM. The CDR3 spans 14 residues. The CDR3 bases are TGTGCCAGCACCCCCAGGGTCAATTTCTACGAGCAGTACTTC. Its translation: CASTPRVNFYEQYF.

The rearrangement joins TRBV2 to TRBJ2-7, with D tentatively TRBD1 (6 bases). The V gene's germline CDR1 is SNHLY and CDR2 FYNNEI. V lost 6 bases and J 3 bases, leaving 18 bases between the germline ends. The CDR3 totals 15 residues. The CDR3 region has the DNA TGTGCCAGCAGCGCTTCAGGGGAAGGGGGCTACGAGCAGTACTTC. It is translated as CASSASGEGGYEQYF.

V gene TRBV18 combines with J gene TRBJ2-7; D is perhaps TRBD2 (6 bases). CDR1 is KGHSH and CDR2 is LQKENI in the germline V gene. This CDR3 region has 15 residues. Trimming removed 4 bases from V and 1 base from J, with 14 bases in between. CDR3 DNA: TGTGCCAGCTCACTTACAGCGGGCGTTTCCTACGAGCAGTACTTC. Its translation is CASSLTAGVSYEQYF.

This chain joins TRBV28 and TRBJ1-4; 9 nucleotides line up with TRBD1. This CDR3 comprises 14 residues. CDR1 and CDR2 (germline): MDHEN, SYDVKM. J was trimmed by 5 bases and V by 4 bases; bases with no gene match: 2. CDR3 in amino acids: CASSYRGQNEKLFF. The CDR3 DNA reads as TGTGCCAGCAGTTACAGGGGGCAAAATGAAAAACTGTTTTTT.